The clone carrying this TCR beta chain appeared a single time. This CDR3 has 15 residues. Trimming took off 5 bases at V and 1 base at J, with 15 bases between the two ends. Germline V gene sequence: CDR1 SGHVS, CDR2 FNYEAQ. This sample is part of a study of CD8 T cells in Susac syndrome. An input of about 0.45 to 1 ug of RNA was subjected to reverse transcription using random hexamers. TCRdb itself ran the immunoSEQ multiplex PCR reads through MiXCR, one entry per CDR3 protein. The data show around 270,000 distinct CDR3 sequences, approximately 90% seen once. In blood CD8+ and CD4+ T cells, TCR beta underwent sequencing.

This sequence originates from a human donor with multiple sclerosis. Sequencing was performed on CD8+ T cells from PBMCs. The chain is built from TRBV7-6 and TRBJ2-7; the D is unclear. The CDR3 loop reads CASSPYPLPSYEQYF. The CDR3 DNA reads TGTGCCAGCAGCCCCTACCCCCTTCCGTCCTACGAGCAGTACTTC.